The next 5 T cell receptor beta chains were all read from a single sample in a study of chemoradiotherapy in HPV16-positive cancers. Here immunoSEQ multiplex PCR was the method, and the copy in TCRdb shows in-frame clones only, minus some. The table shows 8,200 or so clones, with about 88% occurring only once. The specimen comprised tumor tissue, sampled from a patient who underwent chemoradiotherapy. The source of these receptors is a human donor with HPV-associated anogenital cancer.

The chain uses TRBV25-1 and TRBJ1-6; perhaps TRBD1 as D (6 bases). Trimming left V 9 bases short and J 7 bases short, with 13 bases between. CDR1 is MGHDK and CDR2 is SYGVNS in the germline V gene. This CDR3 is built from 13 residues. Here the CDR3 reads CASGGQHNSPLHF. CDR3 in DNA: TGTGCCAGTGGGGGGCAGCACAATTCACCCCTCCACTTT.

The V call is TRBV7-2, the J call TRBJ1-2, with D perhaps matching TRBD1 (6 bases). V gave up 4 bases and J gave up 7 bases, with 16 bases separating them. CDR1 is SGHTA and CDR2 is FQGNSA in the germline V gene. This CDR3 region has 14 residues. The CDR3 region has the DNA TGTGCCAGCAGCTCGGCAGGGGAAGTAGGTGGCTACACCTTC. It translates to CASSSAGEVGGYTF.

The genes are TRBV9 and TRBJ1-1, with D tentatively TRBD1 (5 bases). Germline assignment: CDR1 SGDLS and CDR2 YYNGEE. CDR3 length equals 15 residues. V was trimmed by 0 bases and J by 0 bases, leaving 9 bases between them. CDR3 nucleotides: TGTGCCAGCAGCGTAGATCAGGGATTGAACACTGAAGCTTTCTTT. This encodes CASSVDQGLNTEAFF.

The chain carries TRBV2 and TRBJ2-5; 9 nucleotides agree with TRBD1. This CDR3 has 12 residues. CDR1 and CDR2 (germline): SNHLY, FYNNEI. V was clipped by 6 bases and J by 5 bases; unmatched bases: 1. CDR3 DNA sequence: TGTGCCAGCAGGGACAGGGGCGAGACCCAGTACTTC. Its protein product is CASRDRGETQYF.

This chain's CDR3 is CASSLGTTSTDTQYF. CDR3 bases: TGTGCCAGCAGCTTGGGGACAACCAGCACAGATACGCAGTATTTT. The chain recombines TRBV5-4 with TRBJ2-3; D is perhaps TRBD1 (5 bases). V lost 0 bases to trimming and J lost 0 bases, with 8 bases between them. CDR1 and CDR2 (germline): SGHNT, YYREEE (reference sequence). The CDR3 runs 15 residues.